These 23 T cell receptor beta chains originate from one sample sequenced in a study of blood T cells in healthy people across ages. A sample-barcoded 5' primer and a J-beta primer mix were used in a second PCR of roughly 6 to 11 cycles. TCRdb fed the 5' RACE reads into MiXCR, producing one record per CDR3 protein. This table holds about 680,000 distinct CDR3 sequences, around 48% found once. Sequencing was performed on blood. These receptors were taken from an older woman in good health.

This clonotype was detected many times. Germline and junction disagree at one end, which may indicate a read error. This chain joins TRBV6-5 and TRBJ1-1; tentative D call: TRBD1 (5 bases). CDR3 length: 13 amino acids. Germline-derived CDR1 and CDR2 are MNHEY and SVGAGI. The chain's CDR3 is CASSDSGGDEAFF. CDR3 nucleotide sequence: TGTGCCAGCAGTGACTCGGGGGGGGATGAAGCTTTCTTT.

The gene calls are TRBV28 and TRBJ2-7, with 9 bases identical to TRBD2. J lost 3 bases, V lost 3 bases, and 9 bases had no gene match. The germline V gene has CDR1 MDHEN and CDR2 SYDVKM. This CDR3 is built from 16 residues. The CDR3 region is CASSLGGRGKDYEQYF. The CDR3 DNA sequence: TGTGCCAGCAGTTTGGGCGGGAGGGGAAAAGACTACGAGCAGTACTTC.

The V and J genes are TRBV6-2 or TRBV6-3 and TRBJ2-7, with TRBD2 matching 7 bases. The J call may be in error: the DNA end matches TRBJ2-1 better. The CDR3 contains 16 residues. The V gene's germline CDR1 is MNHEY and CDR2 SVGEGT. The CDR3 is CASISSEGGSYNEQFF. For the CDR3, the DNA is TGTGCCAGCATCTCCTCGGAAGGCGGGAGTTACAATGAGCAGTTCTTC.

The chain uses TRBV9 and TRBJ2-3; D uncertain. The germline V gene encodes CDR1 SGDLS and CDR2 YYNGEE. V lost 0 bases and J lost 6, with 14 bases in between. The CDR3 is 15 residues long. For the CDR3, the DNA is TGTGCCAGCAGCGTAGCTGACGGTCTTTCGGATACGCAGTATTTT. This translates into CASSVADGLSDTQYF.

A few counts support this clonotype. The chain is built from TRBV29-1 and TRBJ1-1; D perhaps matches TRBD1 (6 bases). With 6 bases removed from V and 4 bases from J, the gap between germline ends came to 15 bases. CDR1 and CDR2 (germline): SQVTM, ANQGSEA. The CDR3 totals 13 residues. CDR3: CSVFTGRTTEAFF. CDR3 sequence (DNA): TGCAGCGTCTTTACAGGGCGGACCACTGAAGCTTTCTTT.

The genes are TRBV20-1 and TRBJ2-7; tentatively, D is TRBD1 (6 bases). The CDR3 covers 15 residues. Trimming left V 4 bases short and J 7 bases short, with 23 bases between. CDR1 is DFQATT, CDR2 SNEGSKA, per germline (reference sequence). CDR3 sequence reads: CSAIKPQGSYNEQYF. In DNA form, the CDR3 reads TGCAGTGCTATTAAACCACAGGGCTCCTACAATGAGCAGTACTTC.

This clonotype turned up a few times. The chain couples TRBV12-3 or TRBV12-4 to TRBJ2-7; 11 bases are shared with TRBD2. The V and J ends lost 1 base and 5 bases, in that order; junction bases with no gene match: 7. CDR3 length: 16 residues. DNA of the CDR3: TGTGCCAGCAGTTTAGGACTAGCGGGAACCCCGGACGAGCAGTACTTC. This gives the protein CASSLGLAGTPDEQYF.

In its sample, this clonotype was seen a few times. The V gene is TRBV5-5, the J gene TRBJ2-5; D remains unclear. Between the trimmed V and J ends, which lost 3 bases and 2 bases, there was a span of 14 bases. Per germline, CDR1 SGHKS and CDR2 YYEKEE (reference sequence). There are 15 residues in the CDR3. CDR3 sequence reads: CASSSLLTHQETQYF. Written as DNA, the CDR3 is TGTGCCAGCAGCTCGCTCCTCACACATCAAGAGACCCAGTACTTC.

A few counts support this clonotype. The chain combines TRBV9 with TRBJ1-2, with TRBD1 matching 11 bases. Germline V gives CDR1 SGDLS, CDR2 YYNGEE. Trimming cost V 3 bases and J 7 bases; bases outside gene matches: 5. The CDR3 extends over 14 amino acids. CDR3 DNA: TGTGCCAGCAGCGCCCCTGGGACAGGGGGTGGCTACACCTTC. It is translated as CASSAPGTGGGYTF. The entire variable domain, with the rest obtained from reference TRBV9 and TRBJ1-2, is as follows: DSGVTQTPKHLITATGQRVTLRCSPRSGDLSVYWYQQSLDQGLQFLIQYYNGEERAKGNILERFSAQQFPDLHSELNLSSLELGDSALYFCASSAPGTGGGYTFGSGTRLTVV.

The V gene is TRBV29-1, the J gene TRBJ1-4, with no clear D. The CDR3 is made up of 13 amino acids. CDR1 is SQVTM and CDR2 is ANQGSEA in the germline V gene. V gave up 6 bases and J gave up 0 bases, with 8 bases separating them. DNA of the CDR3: TGCAGCGTGCACAGCGCAACTAATGAAAAACTGTTTTTT. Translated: CSVHSATNEKLFF.

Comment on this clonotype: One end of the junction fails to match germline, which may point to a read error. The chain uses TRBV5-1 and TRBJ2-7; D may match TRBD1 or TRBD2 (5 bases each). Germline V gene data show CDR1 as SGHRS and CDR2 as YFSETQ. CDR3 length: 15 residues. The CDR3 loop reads CTSSLDGVGVNEQYF. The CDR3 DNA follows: TGCACCAGCAGCTTGGATGGGGTGGGGGTGAATGAGCAGTACTTC.

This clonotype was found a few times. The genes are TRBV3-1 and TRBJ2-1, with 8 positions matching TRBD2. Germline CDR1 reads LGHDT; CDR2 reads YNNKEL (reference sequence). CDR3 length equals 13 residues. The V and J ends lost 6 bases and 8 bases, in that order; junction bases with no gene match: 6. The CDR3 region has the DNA TGTGCCAGCAGACACGGGGGGGTCTATGAGCAGTTCTTC. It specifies CASRHGGVYEQFF.

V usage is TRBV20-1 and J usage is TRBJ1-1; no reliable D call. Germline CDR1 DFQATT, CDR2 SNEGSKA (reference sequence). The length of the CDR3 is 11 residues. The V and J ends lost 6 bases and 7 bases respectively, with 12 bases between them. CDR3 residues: CSAWERFEAFF. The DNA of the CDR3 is TGCAGTGCGTGGGAGAGGTTTGAAGCTTTCTTT.

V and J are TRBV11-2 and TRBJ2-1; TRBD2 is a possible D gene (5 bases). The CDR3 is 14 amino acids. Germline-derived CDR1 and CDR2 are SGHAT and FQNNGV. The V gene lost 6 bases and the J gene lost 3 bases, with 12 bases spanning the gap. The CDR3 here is CASRRVPGYNEQFF. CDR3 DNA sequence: TGTGCCAGCAGGCGGGTCCCAGGCTACAATGAGCAGTTCTTC.

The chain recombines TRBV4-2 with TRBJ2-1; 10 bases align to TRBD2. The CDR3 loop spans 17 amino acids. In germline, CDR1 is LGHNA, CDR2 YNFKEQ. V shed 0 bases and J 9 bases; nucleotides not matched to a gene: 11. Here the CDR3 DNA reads TGTGCCAGCAGCCAAGAACAGCGGGAGGGCCAGGGTGGTGAGCAGTTCTTC. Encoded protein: CASSQEQREGQGGEQFF.

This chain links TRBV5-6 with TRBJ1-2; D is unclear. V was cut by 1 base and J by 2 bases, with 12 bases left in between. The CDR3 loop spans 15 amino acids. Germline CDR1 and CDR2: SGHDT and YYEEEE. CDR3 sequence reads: CASSLIGSRNYGYTF. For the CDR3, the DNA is TGTGCCAGCAGCTTGATCGGCAGTCGCAACTATGGCTACACCTTC.

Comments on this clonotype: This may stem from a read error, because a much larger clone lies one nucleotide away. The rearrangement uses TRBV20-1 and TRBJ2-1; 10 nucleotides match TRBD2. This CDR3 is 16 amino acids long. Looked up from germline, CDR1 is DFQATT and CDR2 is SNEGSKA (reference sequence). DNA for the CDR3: TGCAGTGCTCTCGATACTACTAGCGGGAAAAACAAGGAGCAGTTCTTC. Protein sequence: CSALDTTSGKNKEQFF.

The CDR3 DNA follows: TGCAGCGTTGATGTTACTTCCCGCTATGGCTACACCTTC. It yields the protein CSVDVTSRYGYTF. The V and J genes are TRBV29-1 and TRBJ1-2; D gene ambiguous. Trimming removed 3 bases at V and 4 bases at J, with 12 bases between. The CDR3 is 13 residues long. From germline, CDR1 is SQVTM and CDR2 ANQGSEA.

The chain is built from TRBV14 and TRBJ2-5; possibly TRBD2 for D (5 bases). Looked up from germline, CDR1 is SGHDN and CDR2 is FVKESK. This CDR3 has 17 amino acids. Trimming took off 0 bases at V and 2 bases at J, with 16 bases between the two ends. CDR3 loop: CASSQEAVNSRQETQYF. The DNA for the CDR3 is TGTGCCAGCAGCCAAGAAGCGGTGAACTCGCGTCAAGAGACCCAGTACTTC.

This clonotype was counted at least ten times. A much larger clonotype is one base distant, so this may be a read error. CDR3 coding DNA: TGTGCCAGCAGCCAAGATCGACAAGTCTACAATGAGCAGTTCTTC. This translates into CASSQDRQVYNEQFF. The chain is built from TRBV4-2 and TRBJ2-1; D remains unclear. Germline V gene sequence: CDR1 LGHNA, CDR2 YNFKEQ. Trimming took off 0 bases at V and 3 bases at J, with 9 bases between the two ends. The CDR3 consists of 15 residues.

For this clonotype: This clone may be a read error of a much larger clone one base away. CDR3 nucleotide sequence: TGTGCCGGCGCGACGACTAGCGAGACCCAGTACTTC. Residues: CAGATTSETQYF. The gene calls are TRBV2 and TRBJ2-5, with 7 nucleotides matching TRBD2. Trimming cost V 11 bases and J 5 bases; bases outside gene matches: 8. The CDR3 consists of 12 residues. The germline gives CDR1 SNHLY, CDR2 FYNNEI.

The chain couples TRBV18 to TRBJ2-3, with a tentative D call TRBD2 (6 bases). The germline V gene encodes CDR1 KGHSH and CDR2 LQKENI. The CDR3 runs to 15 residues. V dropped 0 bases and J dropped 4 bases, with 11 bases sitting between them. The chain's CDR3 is CASSPPGLNADTQYF. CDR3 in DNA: TGTGCCAGCTCACCACCCGGACTAAACGCAGATACGCAGTATTTT.

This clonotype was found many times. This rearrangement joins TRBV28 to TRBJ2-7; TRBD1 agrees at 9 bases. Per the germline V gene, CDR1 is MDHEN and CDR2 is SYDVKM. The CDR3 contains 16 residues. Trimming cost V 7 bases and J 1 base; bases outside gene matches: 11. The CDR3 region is CASTRFSGTGSYEQYF. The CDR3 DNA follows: TGTGCCAGCACTCGGTTTTCCGGGACAGGGTCCTACGAGCAGTACTTC. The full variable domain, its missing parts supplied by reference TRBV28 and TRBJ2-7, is DVKVTQSSRYLVKRTGEKVFLECVQDMDHENMFWYRQDPGLGLRLIYFSYDVKMKEKGDIPEGYSVSREKKERFSLILESASTNQTSMYLCASTRFSGTGSYEQYFGPGTRLTVT.